This T cell receptor beta chain comes out of a study of blood T cell repertoires in COVID-19. Here immunoSEQ multiplex PCR was the method, and the copy in TCRdb shows in-frame clones only, minus some. In the table there are about 180,000 clones, around 90% of which are singletons. The CDR3 is 15 residues long. The ends lost 4 bases at V and 4 bases at J; junction bases unmatched: 4. Germline V gives CDR1 LNHDA, CDR2 SQIVND (reference sequence). This receptor was obtained from a woman between 18 and 30 years old who had recovered from COVID-19. V is TRBV19 and J is TRBJ2-2, with 9 bases matching TRBD2. Material: PBMCs or T cells enriched from blood (not recorded which). The CDR3 loop reads CASSTGGRGTGELFF. The CDR3 DNA reads TGTGCCAGTAGTACGGGCGGGAGGGGCACCGGGGAGCTGTTTTTT.